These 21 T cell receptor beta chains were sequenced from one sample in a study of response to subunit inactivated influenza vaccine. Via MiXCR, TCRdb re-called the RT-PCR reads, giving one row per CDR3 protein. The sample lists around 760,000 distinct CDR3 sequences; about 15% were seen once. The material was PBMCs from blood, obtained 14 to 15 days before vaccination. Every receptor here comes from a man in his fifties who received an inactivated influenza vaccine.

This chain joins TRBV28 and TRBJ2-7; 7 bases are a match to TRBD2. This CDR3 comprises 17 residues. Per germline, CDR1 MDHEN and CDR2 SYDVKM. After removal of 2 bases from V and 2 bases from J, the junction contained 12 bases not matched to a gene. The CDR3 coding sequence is TGTGCCAGCAGTTTAATAAGGGCGGGGGATCTCCCCTACGAGCAGTACTTC. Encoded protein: CASSLIRAGDLPYEQYF.

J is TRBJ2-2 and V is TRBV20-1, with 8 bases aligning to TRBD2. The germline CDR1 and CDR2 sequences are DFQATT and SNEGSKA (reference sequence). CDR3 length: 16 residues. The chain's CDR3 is CCSRDSSGGNTGELFF. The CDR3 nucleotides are TGCTGTTCTAGAGATTCGAGCGGGGGAAACACCGGGGAGCTGTTTTTT.

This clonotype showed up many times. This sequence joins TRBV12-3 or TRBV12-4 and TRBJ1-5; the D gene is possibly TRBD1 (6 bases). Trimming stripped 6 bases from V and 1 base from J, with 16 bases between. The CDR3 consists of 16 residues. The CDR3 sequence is CASSPQNRESNQPQHF. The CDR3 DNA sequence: TGTGCCAGCAGCCCCCAGAACAGGGAGAGCAATCAGCCCCAGCATTTT.

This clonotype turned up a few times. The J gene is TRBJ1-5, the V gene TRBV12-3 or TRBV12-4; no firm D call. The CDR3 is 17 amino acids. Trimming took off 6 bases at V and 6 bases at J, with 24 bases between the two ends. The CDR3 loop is CASSKSRSGGLVQPQHF. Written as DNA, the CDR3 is TGTGCCAGCAGCAAATCTAGGAGCGGAGGACTCGTTCAGCCCCAGCATTTT.

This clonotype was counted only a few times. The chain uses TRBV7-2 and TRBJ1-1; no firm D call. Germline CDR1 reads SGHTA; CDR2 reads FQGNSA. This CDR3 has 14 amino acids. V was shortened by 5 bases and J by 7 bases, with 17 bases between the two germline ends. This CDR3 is CASSPFPGKIEAFF. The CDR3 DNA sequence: TGTGCCAGCAGCCCCTTCCCCGGGAAAATTGAAGCTTTCTTT.

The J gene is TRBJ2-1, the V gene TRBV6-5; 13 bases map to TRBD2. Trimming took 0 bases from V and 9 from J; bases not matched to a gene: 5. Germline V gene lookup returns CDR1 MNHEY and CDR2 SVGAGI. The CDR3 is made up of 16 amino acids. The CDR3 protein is CASSYSITSGGGEQFF. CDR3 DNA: TGTGCCAGCAGTTACTCGATAACTAGCGGGGGGGGTGAGCAGTTCTTC.

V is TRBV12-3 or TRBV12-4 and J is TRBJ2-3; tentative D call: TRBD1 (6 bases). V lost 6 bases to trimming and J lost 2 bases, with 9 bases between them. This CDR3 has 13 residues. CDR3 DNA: TGTGCCAGCAGAGGGGGAACCACAGATACGCAGTATTTT. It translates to CASRGGTTDTQYF.

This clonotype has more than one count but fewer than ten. The DNA for the CDR3 is TGTGCCAGCAGTCCATGGGACTTTGGACATAACACCGGGGAGCTGTTTTTT. Protein product: CASSPWDFGHNTGELFF. The chain uses TRBV27 and TRBJ2-2, with a tentative D call TRBD2 (6 bases). Trimming shortened V by 5 bases and J by 2 bases, and 18 bases separated the two germline ends. Germline V gene sequence: CDR1 MNHEY, CDR2 SMNVEV (reference sequence). The CDR3 covers 17 residues.

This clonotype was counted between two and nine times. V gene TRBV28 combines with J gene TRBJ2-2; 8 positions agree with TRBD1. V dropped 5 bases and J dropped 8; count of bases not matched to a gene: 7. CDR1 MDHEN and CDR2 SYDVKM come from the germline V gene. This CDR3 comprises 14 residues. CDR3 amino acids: CASSLLTGGGELFF. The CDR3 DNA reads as TGTGCCAGCAGTCTCCTAACAGGGGGGGGGGAGCTGTTTTTT.

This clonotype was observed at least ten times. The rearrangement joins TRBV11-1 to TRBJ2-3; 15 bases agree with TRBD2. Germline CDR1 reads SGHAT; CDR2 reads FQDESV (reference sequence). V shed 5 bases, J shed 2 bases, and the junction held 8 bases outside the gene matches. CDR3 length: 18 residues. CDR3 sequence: CASSLGTSGGPSTDTQYF. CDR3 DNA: TGTGCCAGCAGCCTAGGGACTAGCGGGGGGCCTTCCACAGATACGCAGTATTTT.

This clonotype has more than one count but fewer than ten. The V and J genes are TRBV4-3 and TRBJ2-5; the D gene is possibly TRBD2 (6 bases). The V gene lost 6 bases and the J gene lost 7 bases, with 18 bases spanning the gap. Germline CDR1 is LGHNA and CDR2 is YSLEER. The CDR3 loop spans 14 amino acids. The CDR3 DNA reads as TGCGCCAGCAGTTCCGGGACTGGTCAATCGACCCAGTACTTC. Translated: CASSSGTGQSTQYF.

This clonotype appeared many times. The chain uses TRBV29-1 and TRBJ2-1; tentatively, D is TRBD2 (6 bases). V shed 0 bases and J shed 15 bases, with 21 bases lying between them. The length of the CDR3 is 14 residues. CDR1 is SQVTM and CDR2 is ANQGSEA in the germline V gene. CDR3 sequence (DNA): TGCAGCGTTGAAGATCCTAAACTAGCTCAGTACCGGTTCTTC. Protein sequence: CSVEDPKLAQYRFF.

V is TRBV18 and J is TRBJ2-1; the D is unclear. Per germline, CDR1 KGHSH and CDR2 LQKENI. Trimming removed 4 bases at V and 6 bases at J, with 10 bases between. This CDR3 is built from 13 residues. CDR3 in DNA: TGTGCCAGCTCACTCCTGGCTGTCAATGAGCAGTTCTTC. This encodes CASSLLAVNEQFF.

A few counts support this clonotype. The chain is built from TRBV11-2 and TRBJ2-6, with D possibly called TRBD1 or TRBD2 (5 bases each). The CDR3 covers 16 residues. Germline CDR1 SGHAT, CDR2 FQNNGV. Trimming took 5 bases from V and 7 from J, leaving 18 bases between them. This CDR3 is CASSGTVTLGANVLTF. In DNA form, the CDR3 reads TGTGCCAGCAGCGGGACCGTGACTCTGGGCGCCAACGTCCTGACTTTC.

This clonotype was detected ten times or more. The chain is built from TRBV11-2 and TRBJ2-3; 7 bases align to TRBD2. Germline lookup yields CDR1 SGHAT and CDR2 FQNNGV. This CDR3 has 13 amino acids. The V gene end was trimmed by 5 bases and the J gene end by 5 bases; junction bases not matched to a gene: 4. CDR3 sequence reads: CASSRGGRDTQYF. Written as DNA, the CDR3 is TGTGCCAGCAGCCGGGGAGGGAGAGATACGCAGTATTTT.

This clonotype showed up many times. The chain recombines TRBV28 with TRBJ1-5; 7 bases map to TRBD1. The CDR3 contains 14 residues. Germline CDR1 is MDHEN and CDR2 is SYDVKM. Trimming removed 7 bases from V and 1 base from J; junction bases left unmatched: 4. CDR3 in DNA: TGTGCCAGCACCCGACAGGGAAGCAATCAGCCCCAGCATTTT. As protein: CASTRQGSNQPQHF.

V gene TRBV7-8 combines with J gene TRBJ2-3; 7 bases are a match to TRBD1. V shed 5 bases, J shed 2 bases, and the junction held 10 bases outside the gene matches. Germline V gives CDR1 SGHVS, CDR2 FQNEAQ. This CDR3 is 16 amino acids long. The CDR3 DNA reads TGTGCCAGCAGCCCACAGGGGTGGGGTATCACAGATACGCAGTATTTT. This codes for CASSPQGWGITDTQYF.

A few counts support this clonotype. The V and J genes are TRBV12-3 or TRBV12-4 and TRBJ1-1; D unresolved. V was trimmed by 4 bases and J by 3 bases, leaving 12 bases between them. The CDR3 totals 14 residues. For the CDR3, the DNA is TGTGCCAGCAGTTGGCAGGCAACGGACACTGAAGCTTTCTTT. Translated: CASSWQATDTEAFF.

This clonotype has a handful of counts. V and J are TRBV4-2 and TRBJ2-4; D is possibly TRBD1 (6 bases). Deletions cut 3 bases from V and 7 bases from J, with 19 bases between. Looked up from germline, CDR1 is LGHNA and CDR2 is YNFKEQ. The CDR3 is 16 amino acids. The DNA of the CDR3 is TGTGCCAGCAGCCAGACTTTAGGGGGAGTACGCAACATTCAGTACTTC. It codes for CASSQTLGGVRNIQYF.

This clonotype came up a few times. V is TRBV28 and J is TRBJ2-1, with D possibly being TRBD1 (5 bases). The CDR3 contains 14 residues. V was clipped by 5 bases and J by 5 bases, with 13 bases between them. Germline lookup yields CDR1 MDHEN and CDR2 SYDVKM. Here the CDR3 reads CASSDQGLNNEQFF. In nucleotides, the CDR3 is TGTGCCAGCAGTGACCAGGGTTTGAACAATGAGCAGTTCTTC.

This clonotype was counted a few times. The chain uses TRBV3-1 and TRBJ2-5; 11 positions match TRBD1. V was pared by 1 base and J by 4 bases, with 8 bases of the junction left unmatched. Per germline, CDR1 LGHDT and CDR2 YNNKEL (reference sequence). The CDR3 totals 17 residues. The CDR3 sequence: CASSQVSGTGGRETQYF. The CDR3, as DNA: TGTGCCAGCAGCCAAGTATCCGGGACAGGGGGAAGAGAGACCCAGTACTTC.